Listed here are 7 T cell receptor beta chains from one sample, sequenced in a study of identical twins. TCRdb analysed the 5' RACE reads with MiXCR anew, one entry per CDR3 protein. Seen here are about 430,000 distinct CDR3 sequences, less than 20% observed once, and the top ten hold around 10%. The sample taken for sequencing was naive T cells sorted from blood. The receptors here all came from a man aged 50-60 years in good health.

A few counts support this clonotype. J is TRBJ1-4 and V is TRBV7-6; a possible D gene is TRBD1 (6 bases). The ends were cut back, 5 bases at V and 4 bases at J, with 17 bases in the middle. From germline, CDR1 is SGHVS and CDR2 FNYEAQ. This CDR3 has 16 residues. The CDR3 reads CASSLKPGHLNEKLFF. Written as DNA, the CDR3 is TGTGCCAGCAGCCTAAAACCGGGACACCTTAATGAAAAACTGTTTTTT. Using reference TRBV7-6 and TRBJ1-4 for the parts outside the CDR3, the full variable domain is GAGVSQSPRYKVTKRGQDVALRCDPISGHVSLYWYRQALGQGPEFLTYFNYEAQQDKSGLPNDRFSAERPEGSISTLTIQRTEQRDSAMYRCASSLKPGHLNEKLFFGSGTQLSVL.

This clonotype showed up just a few times. This chain links TRBV7-2 with TRBJ2-5; no clear D. The V and J ends lost 4 bases and 7 bases respectively, with 13 bases between them. The CDR3 totals 13 residues. Germline-derived CDR1 and CDR2 are SGHTA and FQGNSA. CDR3 sequence reads: CASSSLSGGTQYF. The CDR3 region has the DNA TGTGCCAGCAGCTCCCTTTCGGGTGGGACCCAGTACTTC.

This clonotype was counted between two and nine times. The genes are TRBV5-1 and TRBJ1-2, with D possibly TRBD1 on 5 matching bases. V was clipped by 0 bases and J by 0 bases, with 9 bases between them. Germline-derived CDR1 and CDR2 are SGHRS and YFSETQ. The CDR3 covers 15 residues. DNA for the CDR3: TGCGCCAGCAGCTTGGAAGGGGTGGCTAACTATGGCTACACCTTC. Amino acids: CASSLEGVANYGYTF. The full variable domain, rest sourced from reference TRBV5-1 and TRBJ1-2, is KAGVTQTPRYLIKTRGQQVTLSCSPISGHRSVSWYQQTPGQGLQFLFEYFSETQRNKGNFPGRFSGRQFSNSRSEMNVSTLELGDSALYLCASSLEGVANYGYTFGSGTRLTVV.

This clonotype was observed a few times. This chain joins TRBV25-1 and TRBJ2-5; D is perhaps TRBD2 (6 bases). Germline CDR1 and CDR2: MGHDK and SYGVNS. The CDR3 has 12 residues. CDR3 sequence (DNA): TGTGTCACCCGCGGGGAACAAGAGACCCAGTACTTC. It codes for CVTRGEQETQYF.

This clonotype was counted only a few times. The genes are TRBV10-3 and TRBJ1-1, with D uncertain. CDR3 length: 14 residues. Trimming removed 6 bases at V and 3 bases at J, with 14 bases between. Germline V gene sequence: CDR1 ENHRY, CDR2 SYGVKD. The DNA of the CDR3 is TGTGCCATCAGCAAAAACTCCGGGGACACTGAAGCTTTCTTT. It is translated as CAISKNSGDTEAFF.

The sample holds a few counts of this clonotype. V gene TRBV27 combines with J gene TRBJ2-1, with 13 positions matching TRBD2. Germline V CDR1 and CDR2: MNHEY, SMNVEV (reference sequence). The CDR3 loop spans 17 amino acids. The J segment lost 6 bases and the V segment lost 4 bases, leaving 9 bases of the junction unmatched. DNA for the CDR3: TGTGCCAGCAGTTCCCACGGACTAGCGGGAGAATTCAATGAGCAGTTCTTC. It yields the protein CASSSHGLAGEFNEQFF.

The chain is built from TRBV20-1 and TRBJ1-1; D not resolved. The CDR3 sequence is 11 residues long. Germline CDR1 DFQATT, CDR2 SNEGSKA (reference sequence). V was clipped by 6 bases and J by 12 bases, with 17 bases between them. CDR3 nucleotide sequence: TGCAGTGCCTCCCGAGAAGGGAGGACTTTCTTT. It specifies CSASREGRTFF.